A single sample gave rise to the 18 T cell receptor beta chains below, sequenced in a study of blood T cell repertoires in COVID-19. Here immunoSEQ multiplex PCR was the method, and the copy in TCRdb shows in-frame clones only, minus some. The data show around 310,000 clones, with over 80% seen just once and less than 6.5% held by the top ten. Sequenced: PBMCs or T cells enriched from blood (not recorded which). The receptors stem from a man aged 25 to 45 who had recovered from COVID-19.

The gene calls are TRBV28 and TRBJ2-1; 7 bases align to TRBD1. The CDR3 runs 16 residues. CDR1 and CDR2 (germline): MDHEN, SYDVKM. The V and J ends lost 6 bases and 3 bases, in that order; junction bases with no gene match: 11. DNA of the CDR3: TGTGCCAGCAGCCAAAGATTGACAGGGTACTACAATGAGCAGTTCTTC. Its protein product is CASSQRLTGYYNEQFF.

This sequence joins TRBV19 and TRBJ1-5, with D possibly TRBD1 on 5 matching bases. The CDR3 has 15 residues. V lost 6 bases, J lost 0 bases, and 12 bases lay in between. Germline CDR1 reads LNHDA; CDR2 reads SQIVND (reference sequence). This CDR3 is CASRGLTYSNQPQHF. The CDR3 DNA is TGTGCCAGTAGGGGACTTACGTATAGCAATCAGCCCCAGCATTTT.

The chain is built from TRBV6-5 and TRBJ2-7; 11 bases fit TRBD1. The J segment lost 2 bases and the V segment lost 2 bases, leaving 5 bases of the junction unmatched. The CDR3 is 16 amino acids. Germline V gene lookup returns CDR1 MNHEY and CDR2 SVGAGI. CDR3 in amino acids: CASSYLPGQGAYEQYF. Here the CDR3 DNA reads TGTGCCAGCAGTTACCTCCCGGGACAGGGGGCCTACGAGCAGTACTTC.

The chain recombines TRBV27 with TRBJ1-5, with 7 bases that match TRBD1. V lost 7 bases, J lost 1 base, and 7 bases stayed unmatched. Germline-derived CDR1 and CDR2 are MNHEY and SMNVEV (reference sequence). The CDR3 sequence is 15 residues long. CDR3 sequence (DNA): TGTGCCAGCAAACTCGACAGGGTGAGCAATCAGCCCCAGCATTTT. This gives the protein CASKLDRVSNQPQHF.

The J gene is TRBJ2-7, the V gene TRBV3-1 (or the pseudogene TRBV3-2), with 11 bases lining up with TRBD2. Germline CDR1 LGHDT, CDR2 YNNKEL (reference sequence). V was clipped by 4 bases and J by 2 bases; unmatched bases: 10. There are 17 residues in the CDR3. The CDR3 DNA reads as TGTGCCAGCAGCCCGGGACTAGCGGACTACCCTACCTACGAGCAGTACTTC. Amino acid sequence: CASSPGLADYPTYEQYF.

V and J are TRBV19 and TRBJ1-5, with TRBD1 identical over 7 bases. CDR1 is LNHDA and CDR2 is SQIVND in the germline V gene (reference sequence). This CDR3 has 14 amino acids. J gave up 6 bases and V 6 bases, and 8 bases lay outside the gene matches. The CDR3 region is CASRLTGAVQPQHF. The CDR3 nucleotides read TGTGCCAGTAGGCTCACAGGGGCGGTTCAGCCCCAGCATTTT.

V usage is TRBV7-6 and J usage is TRBJ1-1; D gene unclear. This CDR3 comprises 13 residues. The ends were cut back, 5 bases at V and 5 bases at J, with 12 bases in the middle. Per the germline V gene, CDR1 is SGHVS and CDR2 is FNYEAQ. The CDR3, as DNA: TGTGCCAGCAGCCGGGCGGGAAGGACTGAAGCTTTCTTT. Translating it yields CASSRAGRTEAFF.

The rearrangement uses TRBV5-1 and TRBJ1-3; D remains unclear. CDR1 is SGHRS, CDR2 YFSETQ, per germline. V lost 0 bases and J lost 2, with 6 bases in between. The CDR3 contains 14 residues. The CDR3 nucleotides read TGCGCCAGCAGCTTGGGAGGCGCTGGAAACACCATATATTTT. This gives the protein CASSLGGAGNTIYF.

This chain connects TRBV5-1 to TRBJ2-7; D is perhaps TRBD2 (5 bases). V shed 4 bases and J shed 3 bases, with 11 bases lying between them. CDR1 and CDR2 (germline): SGHRS, YFSETQ. There are 13 residues in the CDR3. CDR3 loop: CASSHTSNYEQYF. CDR3 coding DNA: TGCGCCAGCAGCCATACTAGTAACTACGAGCAGTACTTC.

The chain uses TRBV18 and TRBJ2-1; no firm D call. The V and J ends lost 1 base and 5 bases respectively, with 9 bases between them. This CDR3 region has 14 residues. CDR1 and CDR2 from the germline V gene are KGHSH and LQKENI. CDR3: CASSPQALNNEQFF. CDR3 in DNA: TGTGCCAGCTCACCACAGGCACTAAACAATGAGCAGTTCTTC. The full variable domain, with the rest looked up from reference TRBV18 and TRBJ2-1, is NAGVMQNPRHLVRRRGQEARLRCSPMKGHSHVYWYRQLPEEGLKFMVYLQKENIIDESGMPKERFSAEFPKEGPSILRIQQVVRGDSAAYFCASSPQALNNEQFFGPGTRLTVL.

V and J are TRBV2 and TRBJ1-3, with D tentatively TRBD1 (6 bases). Germline V gene sequence: CDR1 SNHLY, CDR2 FYNNEI. The CDR3 is 14 amino acids. The CDR3 is CASGTPDSGNTIYF. CDR3 coding DNA: TGTGCTAGCGGGACACCCGACTCTGGAAACACCATATATTTT.

This clone was counted once. The gene calls are TRBV13 and TRBJ2-5, with a tentative D call TRBD2 (5 bases). Trimming took off 5 bases at V and 4 bases at J, with 14 bases between the two ends. The germline V gene encodes CDR1 PRHDT and CDR2 FYEKMQ (reference sequence). The CDR3 contains 14 residues. The CDR3: CASSPAAGSETQYF. CDR3 nucleotides: TGTGCCAGCAGCCCCGCCGCGGGCTCAGAGACCCAGTACTTC. The variable domain in full, with the rest retrieved from reference TRBV13 and TRBJ2-5, is AAGVIQSPRHLIKEKRETATLKCYPIPRHDTVYWYQQGPGQDPQFLISFYEKMQSDKGSIPDRFSAQQFSDYHSELNMSSLELGDSALYFCASSPAAGSETQYFGPGTRLLVL.

The CDR3 loop reads CASSEIAGGPRETQYF. The CDR3 region has the DNA TGTGCCAGCAGTGAGATAGCGGGGGGGCCGCGGGAGACCCAGTACTTC. The chain combines TRBV2 with TRBJ2-5; 11 bases line up with TRBD2. Germline CDR1 is SNHLY and CDR2 is FYNNEI. CDR3 size: 16 residues. Trimming at V came to 3 bases and at J to 5 bases, leaving 8 bases not matched to a gene.

The chain joins TRBV12-5 to TRBJ1-1; D might be TRBD1 (5 bases). CDR1 and CDR2 from the germline V gene are LGHNT and FRNRAP. Trimming left V 2 bases short and J 1 base short, with 11 bases between. The CDR3 covers 15 residues. The DNA of the CDR3 is TGTGCTAGTGGTTTGTTTCACGGGGGGAACACTGAAGCTTTCTTT. It translates to CASGLFHGGNTEAFF.

The rearrangement links TRBV7-9 to TRBJ1-2; no clear D gene. The germline CDR1 and CDR2 sequences are SEHNR and FQNEAQ (reference sequence). CDR3 size: 13 residues. The V and J ends lost 2 bases and 4 bases respectively, with 8 bases between them. CDR3 in amino acids: CASSLSGTYGYTF. CDR3 sequence (DNA): TGTGCCAGCAGCTTAAGCGGCACCTATGGCTACACCTTC.

The rearrangement joins TRBV6-5 to TRBJ1-6; 8 bases line up with TRBD1. The CDR3 spans 14 residues. V gave up 8 bases and J gave up 8 bases; unmatched junction bases: 8. CDR1 MNHEY and CDR2 SVGAGI come from the germline V gene. The CDR3 nucleotides read TGTGCCAGCGGTCGGACAGGGCCTTATTCACCCCTCCACTTT. Its translation: CASGRTGPYSPLHF.

CDR3 DNA sequence: TGCGCCAGCAGCTTCACAGGGGGCTCTGGGGCCAACGTCCTGACTTTC. This translates into CASSFTGGSGANVLTF. The chain links TRBV5-1 to TRBJ2-6; TRBD1 matches 8 bases. V dropped 2 bases and J dropped 0; count of bases not matched to a gene: 1. CDR1 is SGHRS and CDR2 is YFSETQ in the germline V gene. The CDR3 totals 16 residues.

In its sample, this clone was seen once. V is TRBV5-6 and J is TRBJ2-7; TRBD1 matches at 8 bases. The CDR3 totals 13 residues. The V gene's germline CDR1 is SGHDT and CDR2 YYEEEE. J lost 7 bases, V lost 4 bases, and 7 bases had no gene match. This CDR3 reads CASSLGQGEEQYF. The CDR3 nucleotides are TGTGCCAGCAGCCTTGGACAGGGAGAAGAGCAGTACTTC.